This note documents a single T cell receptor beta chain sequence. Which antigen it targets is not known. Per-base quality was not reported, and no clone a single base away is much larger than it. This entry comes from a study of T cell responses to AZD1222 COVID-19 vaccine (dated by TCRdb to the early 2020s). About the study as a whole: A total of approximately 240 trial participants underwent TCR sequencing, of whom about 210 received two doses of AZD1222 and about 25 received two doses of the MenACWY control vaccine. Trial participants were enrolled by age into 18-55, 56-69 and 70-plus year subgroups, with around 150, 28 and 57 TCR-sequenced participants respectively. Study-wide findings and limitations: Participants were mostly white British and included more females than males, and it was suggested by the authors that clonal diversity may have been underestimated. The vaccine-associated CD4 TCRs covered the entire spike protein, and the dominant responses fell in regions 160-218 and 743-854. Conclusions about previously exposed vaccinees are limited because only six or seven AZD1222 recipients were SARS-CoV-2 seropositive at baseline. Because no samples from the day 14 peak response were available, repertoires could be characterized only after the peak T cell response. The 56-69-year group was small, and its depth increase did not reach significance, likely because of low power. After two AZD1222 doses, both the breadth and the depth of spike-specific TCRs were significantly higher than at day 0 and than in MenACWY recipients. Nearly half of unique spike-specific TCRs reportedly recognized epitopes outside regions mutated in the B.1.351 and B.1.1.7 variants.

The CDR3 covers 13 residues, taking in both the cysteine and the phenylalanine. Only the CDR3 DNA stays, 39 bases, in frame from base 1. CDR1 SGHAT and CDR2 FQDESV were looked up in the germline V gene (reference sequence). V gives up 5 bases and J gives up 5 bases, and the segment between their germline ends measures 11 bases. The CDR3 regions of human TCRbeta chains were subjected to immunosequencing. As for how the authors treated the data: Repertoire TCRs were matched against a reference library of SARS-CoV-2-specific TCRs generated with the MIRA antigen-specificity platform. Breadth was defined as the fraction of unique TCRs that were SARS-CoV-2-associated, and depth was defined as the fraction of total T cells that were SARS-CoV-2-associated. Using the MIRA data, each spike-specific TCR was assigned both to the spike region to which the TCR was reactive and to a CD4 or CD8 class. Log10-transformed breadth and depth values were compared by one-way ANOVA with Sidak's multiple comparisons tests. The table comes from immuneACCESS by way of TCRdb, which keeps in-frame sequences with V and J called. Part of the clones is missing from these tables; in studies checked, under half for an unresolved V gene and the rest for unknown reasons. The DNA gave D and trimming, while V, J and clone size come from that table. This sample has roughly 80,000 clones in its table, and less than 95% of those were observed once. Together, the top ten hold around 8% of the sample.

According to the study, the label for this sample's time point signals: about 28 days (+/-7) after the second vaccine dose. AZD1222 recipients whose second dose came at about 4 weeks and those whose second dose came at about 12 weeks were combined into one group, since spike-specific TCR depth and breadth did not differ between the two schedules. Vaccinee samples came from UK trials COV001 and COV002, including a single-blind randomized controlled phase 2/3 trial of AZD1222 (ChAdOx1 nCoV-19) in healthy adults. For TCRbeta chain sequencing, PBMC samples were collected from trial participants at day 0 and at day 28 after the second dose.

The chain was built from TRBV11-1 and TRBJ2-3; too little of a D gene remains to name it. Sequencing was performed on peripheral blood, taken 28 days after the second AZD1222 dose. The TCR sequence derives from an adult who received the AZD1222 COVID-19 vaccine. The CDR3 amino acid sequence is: CASSVQVLDTQYF. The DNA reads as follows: TGTGCCAGCAGCGTGCAAGTGTTAGATACGCAGTATTTT.